The 16 T cell receptor beta chains in this list originate from one sample, sequenced in a study of shared T cell receptors in the human thymus. Profiling relied on immunoSEQ multiplex PCR, and the TCRdb table lists in-frame clones only, not all of them. The sample gives about 380,000 clones, approximately 95% of which show up once; approximately 0.02% is in the top ten. Sequenced input: thymocytes. The receptor set was obtained from a human donor.

The chain recombines TRBV28 with TRBJ2-3; D is perhaps TRBD2 (6 bases). Germline loops: CDR1 MDHEN, CDR2 SYDVKM. V was shortened by 7 bases and J by 2 bases, with 13 bases between the two germline ends. This CDR3 contains 14 residues. The CDR3 DNA reads TGTGCCAGCACCTTCGGGGGTTCCACAGATACGCAGTATTTT. This sequence encodes CASTFGGSTDTQYF.

The V call is TRBV10-1, the J call TRBJ2-3; 13 bases map to TRBD2. V shed 2 bases, J shed 5 bases, and the junction held 13 bases outside the gene matches. Germline V gives CDR1 WNHNN, CDR2 SYGVQD (reference sequence). The CDR3 has 19 amino acids. For the CDR3, the DNA is TGCGCCAGCAGTGAGGAAAGCCAGAAAGGGACTAGCGGGGAAGATACGCAGTATTTT. This encodes CASSEESQKGTSGEDTQYF.

CDR3 DNA sequence: TGTGCCAGTAGTAACGGGACAGGGGATTACGAGCAGTACTTC. As protein: CASSNGTGDYEQYF. V usage is TRBV19 and J usage is TRBJ2-7, with 10 positions matching TRBD1. From germline, CDR1 is LNHDA and CDR2 SQIVND (reference sequence). V lost 4 bases, J lost 4 bases, and 4 bases stayed unmatched. This CDR3 is 14 amino acids long. The full variable domain, in which reference TRBV19 and TRBJ2-7 provide the parts outside the CDR3, is DGGITQSPKYLFRKEGQNVTLSCEQNLNHDAMYWYRQDPGQGLRLIYYSQIVNDFQKGDIAEGYSVSREKKESFPLTVTSAQKNPTAFYLCASSNGTGDYEQYFGPGTRLTVT.

The chain joins TRBV5-4 to TRBJ1-2; D ambiguous. Germline CDR1 is SGHNT and CDR2 is YYREEE (reference sequence). This CDR3 contains 13 residues. Trimming pared 1 base from V and 8 bases from J, leaving 12 bases between. The CDR3 reads CASSLWGAKGYTF. The CDR3 region has the DNA TGTGCCAGCAGCTTGTGGGGAGCCAAGGGCTACACCTTC.

This chain uses TRBV25-1 with TRBJ2-7; tentative D call: TRBD1 (6 bases). Per the germline V gene, CDR1 is MGHDK and CDR2 is SYGVNS. The CDR3 is 15 amino acids. Trimming shortened V by 4 bases and J by 4 bases, and 17 bases separated the two germline ends. The CDR3 DNA reads as TGTGCCAGCAGTGGGGGGAGACAGGTGGAATACGAGCAGTACTTC. Its protein is CASSGGRQVEYEQYF.

The chain links TRBV5-1 to TRBJ2-1; 9 bases align to TRBD2. CDR1 is SGHRS and CDR2 is YFSETQ in the germline V gene. The CDR3 loop spans 16 amino acids. J lost 0 bases, V lost 7 bases, and 8 bases had no gene match. CDR3 coding DNA: TGCGCCAGCCTTCTTACGCGGGAGGGCTCCTACAATGAGCAGTTCTTC. Protein: CASLLTREGSYNEQFF.

V gene TRBV7-8 combines with J gene TRBJ2-7, with TRBD2 as a possible D gene (5 bases). The V and J ends lost 5 bases and 6 bases respectively, with 14 bases between them. CDR3 size: 13 residues. The germline V gene encodes CDR1 SGHVS and CDR2 FQNEAQ. This CDR3 is CASSRTGNSEQYF. In nucleotides, the CDR3 is TGTGCCAGCAGCCGGACTGGCAATAGCGAGCAGTACTTC.

The genes are TRBV5-1 and TRBJ2-1; 7 bases align to TRBD2. Trimming cost V 4 bases and J 5 bases; bases outside gene matches: 0. Germline values: CDR1 SGHRS, CDR2 YFSETQ. This CDR3 region has 12 residues. The CDR3: CASSGRDNEQFF. Written as DNA, the CDR3 is TGCGCCAGCAGCGGGAGGGACAATGAGCAGTTCTTC.

This clone appeared a single time. The chain couples TRBV9 to TRBJ1-2; D gene ambiguous. The V and J ends lost 0 bases and 9 bases respectively, with 24 bases between them. CDR1 SGDLS and CDR2 YYNGEE come from the germline V gene. This CDR3 contains 17 residues. CDR3 coding DNA: TGTGCCAGCAGCGTAGCTACGAGGCTAATTTTACCGGGGAGCTACACCTTC. It specifies CASSVATRLILPGSYTF. The variable domain in full, completed from reference TRBV9 and TRBJ1-2, reads DSGVTQTPKHLITATGQRVTLRCSPRSGDLSVYWYQQSLDQGLQFLIQYYNGEERAKGNILERFSAQQFPDLHSELNLSSLELGDSALYFCASSVATRLILPGSYTFGSGTRLTVV.

The chain employs TRBV30 and TRBJ2-3; 7 positions agree with TRBD2. Unmatched junction bases numbered 9, after V lost 3 bases and J lost 0 bases. CDR1 and CDR2 from the germline V gene are GTSNPN and SVGIG (reference sequence). The CDR3 is 16 amino acids. CDR3 region: CAWSERTSPSTDTQYF. CDR3 sequence (DNA): TGTGCCTGGAGCGAACGGACTAGTCCTAGCACAGATACGCAGTATTTT.

The chain joins TRBV28 to TRBJ2-7; D is perhaps TRBD1 (5 bases). The length of the CDR3 is 14 residues. The germline V gene encodes CDR1 MDHEN and CDR2 SYDVKM. Deletions cut 3 bases from V and 2 bases from J, with 11 bases between. The CDR3 bases are TGTGCCAGCAGTTTGCCAGGGATAACCTACGAGCAGTACTTC. Protein product: CASSLPGITYEQYF.

The chain uses TRBV27 and TRBJ1-2, with TRBD1 matching 9 bases. This CDR3 spans 15 amino acids. J gave up 8 bases and V 3 bases, and 10 bases lay outside the gene matches. Germline V CDR1 and CDR2: MNHEY, SMNVEV (reference sequence). In DNA, the CDR3 is TGTGCCAGCAGTTTCGGGACAGGGATTAATCGGGGCTACACCTTC. Translation gives CASSFGTGINRGYTF.

The chain uses TRBV27 and TRBJ2-7; D is ambiguous. V shed 5 bases and J shed 2 bases, with 25 bases lying between them. The germline CDR1 and CDR2 sequences are MNHEY and SMNVEV (reference sequence). This CDR3 is 18 amino acids long. The CDR3 region has the DNA TGTGCCAGCAGTGAAGCGCTTATCCCCCGGAGAGAGACCTACGAGCAGTACTTC. Translated, it gives CASSEALIPRRETYEQYF.

This chain connects TRBV27 to TRBJ2-7, with D tentatively TRBD2 (7 bases). The germline V gene encodes CDR1 MNHEY and CDR2 SMNVEV (reference sequence). The CDR3 runs to 15 residues. Trimming stripped 6 bases from V and 6 bases from J, with 21 bases between. This CDR3 is CASSLGGEGYCEQYF. The CDR3 nucleotides read TGTGCCAGCAGCCTAGGGGGGGAAGGCTATTGCGAGCAGTACTTC.

This chain joins TRBV28 and TRBJ1-2; D remains unclear. With 6 bases removed from V and 4 bases from J, the gap between germline ends came to 12 bases. This CDR3 comprises 13 residues. In germline, CDR1 is MDHEN, CDR2 SYDVKM. The CDR3 reads CASRSGKLYGYTF. The CDR3 DNA follows: TGTGCCAGCAGATCCGGGAAGCTCTATGGCTACACCTTC.

In its sample, this clone was seen once. The chain joins TRBV5-1 to TRBJ2-1, with TRBD1 matching over 8 bases. The J segment lost 5 bases and the V segment lost 1 base, leaving 8 bases of the junction unmatched. Germline CDR1 reads SGHRS; CDR2 reads YFSETQ. This CDR3 contains 16 residues. The CDR3 loop reads CASSLRGRGQDNEQFF. CDR3 bases: TGCGCCAGCAGCTTGAGGGGCAGGGGGCAGGACAATGAGCAGTTCTTC.